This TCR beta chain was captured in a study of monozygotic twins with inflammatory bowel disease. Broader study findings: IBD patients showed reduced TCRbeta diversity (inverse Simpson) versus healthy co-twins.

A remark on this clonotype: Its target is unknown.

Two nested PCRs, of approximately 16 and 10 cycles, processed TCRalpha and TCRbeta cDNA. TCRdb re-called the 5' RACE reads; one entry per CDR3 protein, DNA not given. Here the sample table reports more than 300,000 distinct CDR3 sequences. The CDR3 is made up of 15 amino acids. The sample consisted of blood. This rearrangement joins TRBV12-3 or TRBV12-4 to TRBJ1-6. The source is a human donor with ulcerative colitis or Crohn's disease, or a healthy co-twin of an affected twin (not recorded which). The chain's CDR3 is CASILDPSYNSPLHF.